A single sample is the source of the 26 T cell receptor beta chains below, sequenced in a study of response to subunit inactivated influenza vaccine. TCRdb re-called the RT-PCR reads with MiXCR, one entry per CDR3 protein. Of about 800,000 distinct CDR3 sequences listed, about 20% were seen once; the top ten hold roughly 10%. Source: PBMCs from blood, taken more than 4 days after vaccination. These receptors all come from a man aged 50-59 years who received an inactivated influenza vaccine.

The J gene is TRBJ2-1, the V gene TRBV10-3; 9 bases fit TRBD2. Trimming removed 10 bases from V and 4 bases from J; junction bases left unmatched: 14. CDR1 is ENHRY, CDR2 SYGVKD, per germline. The CDR3 loop spans 16 amino acids. CDR3 DNA: TGTGCCACGACACCTTCAAGCGGGGGGTCTTACAATGAGCAGTTCTTC. It is translated as CATTPSSGGSYNEQFF.

This chain uses TRBV5-1 with TRBJ2-1; no clear D gene. Trimming left V 4 bases short and J 7 bases short, with 9 bases between. There are 12 residues in the CDR3. CDR1 and CDR2 (germline): SGHRS, YFSETQ. As DNA, the CDR3 is TGCGCCAGCAGCGTAACAGATAATGAGCAGTTCTTC. This gives the protein CASSVTDNEQFF.

This clonotype was found many times. The rearrangement links TRBV29-1 to TRBJ2-1; TRBD2 matches at 7 bases. The germline V gene has CDR1 SQVTM and CDR2 ANQGSEA. The CDR3 loop spans 12 amino acids. V lost 7 bases, J lost 6 bases, and 6 bases stayed unmatched. CDR3 sequence reads: CSGSGIGNEQFF. CDR3 bases: TGCAGCGGGAGCGGGATCGGCAATGAGCAGTTCTTC.

This clonotype has a handful of counts. The J gene is TRBJ2-7, the V gene TRBV10-3, with D possibly being TRBD1 or TRBD2 (5 bases each). The CDR3 is 15 residues long. Germline V lookup: CDR1 ENHRY, CDR2 SYGVKD. Trimming pared 0 bases from V and 2 bases from J, leaving 11 bases between. This CDR3 is CAISESGRDPYEQYF. CDR3 nucleotides: TGTGCCATCAGTGAGTCGGGAAGGGACCCCTACGAGCAGTACTTC.

This chain connects TRBV12-3 or TRBV12-4 to TRBJ1-3, with D possibly matching TRBD1 (5 bases). The CDR3 spans 16 residues. Trimming pared 5 bases from V and 3 bases from J, leaving 17 bases between. CDR3 nucleotides: TGTGCCAGCAGTCGATCCTTACAGGCGAGTGGAAACACCATATATTTT. Protein: CASSRSLQASGNTIYF.

This chain joins TRBV27 and TRBJ2-1; D not resolved. Per germline, CDR1 MNHEY and CDR2 SMNVEV (reference sequence). CDR3 length: 13 amino acids. V lost 6 bases to trimming and J lost 6 bases, with 12 bases between them. As DNA, the CDR3 is TGTGCCAGCAGCTCGCAGCCCCCCAATGAGCAGTTCTTC. Translated, it gives CASSSQPPNEQFF.

This clonotype occurred once. This sequence joins TRBV29-1 and TRBJ2-1; tentatively, D is TRBD2 (5 bases). The germline V gene has CDR1 SQVTM and CDR2 ANQGSEA. V was trimmed by 4 bases and J by 2 bases, leaving 9 bases between them. The CDR3 is 13 residues long. The CDR3, as DNA: TGCAGCGTTGGAGCGGCAACCTACAATGAGCAGTTCTTC. Its protein is CSVGAATYNEQFF.

This chain uses TRBV7-2 with TRBJ2-5, with D possibly matching TRBD2 (6 bases). CDR3 length equals 16 residues. V lost 5 bases to trimming and J lost 0 bases, with 16 bases between them. Germline V gives CDR1 SGHTA, CDR2 FQGNSA. The CDR3 DNA is TGTGCCAGCAGCCCCGATCAGGGACTGTACCAAGAGACCCAGTACTTC. Encoded protein: CASSPDQGLYQETQYF. Full variable domain (rest looked up from reference TRBV7-2 and TRBJ2-5): GAGVSQSPSNKVTEKGKDVELRCDPISGHTALYWYRQSLGQGLEFLIYFQGNSAPDKSGLPSDRFSAERTGGSVSTLTIQRTQQEDSAVYLCASSPDQGLYQETQYFGPGTRLLVL.

The chain recombines TRBV12-3 or TRBV12-4 with TRBJ1-2, with D perhaps matching TRBD1 (5 bases). This CDR3 comprises 15 residues. Trimming pared 7 bases from V and 6 bases from J, leaving 21 bases between. The CDR3 DNA is TGTGCCAGCACTCCATCCGGGGGGGGAAGGGATGGCTACACCTTC. It is translated as CASTPSGGGRDGYTF.

This clonotype was seen repeatedly, ten times or more. The V call is TRBV12-3 or TRBV12-4, the J call TRBJ1-5; D ambiguous. The CDR3 covers 12 residues. V dropped 1 base and J dropped 6 bases, with 4 bases sitting between them. The CDR3 DNA follows: TGTGCCAGCAGTTTAGGGGGTCAGCCCCAGCATTTT. Protein sequence: CASSLGGQPQHF.

This clonotype was counted a few times. The J gene is TRBJ2-2, the V gene TRBV20-1; 8 bases match TRBD1. CDR1 and CDR2 from the germline V gene are DFQATT and SNEGSKA (reference sequence). After removal of 0 bases from V and 9 bases from J, the junction contained 12 bases not matched to a gene. This CDR3 is 16 amino acids long. The DNA of the CDR3 is TGCAGTGCTAGAGATTGGGACAGGTCTGGGAATTGGGAGCTGTTTTTT. Translation: CSARDWDRSGNWELFF.

The V gene is TRBV20-1, the J gene TRBJ2-1, with TRBD1 identical over 7 bases. The CDR3 contains 13 residues. Germline V CDR1 and CDR2: DFQATT, SNEGSKA (reference sequence). The junction had 3 bases not matched to a gene; V was cut back by 3 bases and J by 4 bases. CDR3 protein: CSARGQTYNEQFF. The CDR3 DNA is TGCAGTGCTAGGGGACAGACATACAATGAGCAGTTCTTC.

V is TRBV12-3 or TRBV12-4 and J is TRBJ2-7; TRBD1 matches at 10 bases. With 5 bases clipped from V and 3 bases from J, the junction kept 7 bases outside the gene matches. The CDR3 runs 15 residues. The CDR3 sequence: CASSKTGTGDYEQYF. DNA for the CDR3: TGTGCCAGCAGTAAAACCGGGACAGGGGACTACGAGCAGTACTTC.

CDR3 residues: CASSQKGTDTQYF. The CDR3 nucleotides are TGCGCCAGCAGTCAGAAAGGCACAGATACGCAGTATTTT. The V gene is TRBV5-1, the J gene TRBJ2-3; D gene unclear. Germline V gene sequence: CDR1 SGHRS, CDR2 YFSETQ. The CDR3 totals 13 residues. The V gene lost 5 bases and the J gene lost 1 base, with 8 bases spanning the gap.

The V and J genes are TRBV7-6 and TRBJ2-3; 9 bases map to TRBD1. This CDR3 contains 16 residues. CDR1 is SGHVS, CDR2 FNYEAQ, per germline. The V and J ends lost 1 base and 1 base, in that order; junction bases with no gene match: 3. The CDR3 loop reads CASSLGGTGRTDTQYF. DNA for the CDR3: TGTGCCAGCAGCTTAGGGGGGACAGGGCGCACAGATACGCAGTATTTT.

The rearrangement uses TRBV18 and TRBJ2-1, with D unresolved. V lost 3 bases, J lost 5 bases, and 8 bases lay in between. Per the germline V gene, CDR1 is KGHSH and CDR2 is LQKENI. This CDR3 has 13 amino acids. CDR3 coding DNA: TGTGCCAGCTCACCCGGGCGAGACAATGAGCAGTTCTTC. Its translation is CASSPGRDNEQFF.

This clonotype was counted a few times. The chain couples TRBV20-1 to TRBJ2-1, with D possibly being TRBD2 (6 bases). V lost 7 bases and J lost 0, with 16 bases in between. The CDR3 consists of 15 residues. The V gene's germline CDR1 is DFQATT and CDR2 SNEGSKA (reference sequence). CDR3 in amino acids: CSVMGLLFSYNEQFF. The CDR3 nucleotides read TGCAGTGTCATGGGACTCCTTTTCTCCTACAATGAGCAGTTCTTC.

The table lists this clonotype with a few counts. This sequence joins TRBV5-8 and TRBJ1-2, with TRBD1 matching over 12 bases. V lost 4 bases, J lost 2 bases, and 6 bases stayed unmatched. The CDR3 covers 16 residues. Germline loops: CDR1 SGHTS, CDR2 YDEGEE. CDR3 nucleotide sequence: TGTGCCAGCAGCCCCCGGGACAGGGGGCGGAACTATGGCTACACCTTC. Translated, it gives CASSPRDRGRNYGYTF.

The J gene is TRBJ2-3, the V gene TRBV5-1; D gene ambiguous. The V end lost 6 bases, the J end lost 3 bases, and 20 bases lay between the germline ends. The CDR3 length is 16 residues. Germline values: CDR1 SGHRS, CDR2 YFSETQ. The CDR3 loop is CASTSTSAIRTDTQYF. The CDR3 DNA is TGCGCCAGCACCTCTACCTCAGCAATTAGGACAGATACGCAGTATTTT.

J is TRBJ2-1 and V is TRBV12-3 or TRBV12-4; 11 nucleotides align to TRBD2. The CDR3 totals 14 residues. V was clipped by 5 bases and J by 7 bases; unmatched bases: 4. The CDR3 loop is CASSPTSGRNEQFF. CDR3 coding DNA: TGTGCCAGCAGTCCTACTAGCGGGAGAAATGAGCAGTTCTTC.

A few counts support this clonotype. The chain uses TRBV11-2 and TRBJ2-4; D not resolved. The CDR3 is made up of 15 amino acids. Germline-derived CDR1 and CDR2 are SGHAT and FQNNGV. Trimming pared 5 bases from V and 1 base from J, leaving 12 bases between. CDR3 nucleotides: TGTGCCAGCAGCGTCCTACTGGGGGCCAAAAACATTCAGTACTTC. Translating it yields CASSVLLGAKNIQYF.

This clonotype was found a few times. The V gene is TRBV15, the J gene TRBJ2-1; D unresolved. The CDR3 is made up of 14 amino acids. CDR1 and CDR2 (germline): LNHNV, YYDKDF (reference sequence). The V end lost 3 bases, the J end lost 8 bases, and 14 bases lay between the germline ends. DNA for the CDR3: TGTGCCACCAGCAGGACCCGGGTTGTGGATGAGCAGTTCTTC. Protein sequence: CATSRTRVVDEQFF.

This clonotype was recorded only once. The rearrangement joins TRBV6-5 to TRBJ1-2; D might be TRBD1 (6 bases). The CDR3 loop spans 13 amino acids. Trimming shortened V by 0 bases and J by 9 bases, and 11 bases separated the two germline ends. Per germline, CDR1 MNHEY and CDR2 SVGAGI. CDR3 DNA sequence: TGTGCCAGCAGTTACTCTAACAGGGAGAGCTACACCTTC. Residues: CASSYSNRESYTF.

This chain links TRBV28 with TRBJ2-7; TRBD1 matches 7 bases. Germline V gives CDR1 MDHEN, CDR2 SYDVKM. V shed 10 bases and J 2 bases; nucleotides not matched to a gene: 14. The CDR3 covers 15 residues. The CDR3 bases are TGTGCCACCAGGCCCGACAGGGTGCGGCCCTACGAGCAGTACTTC. Encoded protein: CATRPDRVRPYEQYF. The variable domain in full, with the rest retrieved from reference TRBV28 and TRBJ2-7, is DVKVTQSSRYLVKRTGEKVFLECVQDMDHENMFWYRQDPGLGLRLIYFSYDVKMKEKGDIPEGYSVSREKKERFSLILESASTNQTSMYLCATRPDRVRPYEQYFGPGTRLTVT.

The rearrangement uses TRBV11-2 and TRBJ2-4, with D uncertain. The CDR3 covers 13 residues. Per the germline V gene, CDR1 is SGHAT and CDR2 is FQNNGV. Trimming shortened V by 5 bases and J by 5 bases, and 10 bases separated the two germline ends. The chain's CDR3 is CASSPEPENIQYF. CDR3 in DNA: TGTGCCAGCAGCCCGGAACCGGAAAACATTCAGTACTTC.

This clonotype was counted only a few times. V usage is TRBV6-1 and J usage is TRBJ2-4; the D gene is possibly TRBD1 (6 bases). This CDR3 is built from 15 residues. Between the trimmed V and J ends, which lost 6 bases and 0 bases, there was a span of 12 bases. Germline values: CDR1 MNHNS, CDR2 SASEGT. CDR3 nucleotide sequence: TGTGCCAGCAGCGGGACAAATCTAGCCAAAAACATTCAGTACTTC. The encoded protein is CASSGTNLAKNIQYF.